The clone carrying this TCR beta chain was counted at least ten times. Its antigen is still unknown. Construction of the TCR beta libraries employed iRepertoire HTBI primers in conjunction with Arm-PCR of CDR3 regions. MiXCR, run by TCRdb on the multiplex PCR reads, gives a single entry per CDR3 protein. Of about 460,000 distinct CDR3 sequences listed, around a fifth are singletons. This record comes from a study of regulatory T cells in long-lasting Graves disease. Whole-study results and caveats: Graves' patients with persistent disease showed TCR diversity lower than patients newly diagnosed.

The sample's time point: persistent/refractory GD, antithyroid drugs over 5 years with positive TRAb. Following extraction of RNA from PBMCs, that RNA was used to make the TCR library. V lost 3 bases, J lost 3 bases, and 11 bases lay in between. Per germline, CDR1 SGHVS and CDR2 FQNEAQ. The CDR3 spans 14 residues. V usage is TRBV7-8 and J usage is TRBJ1-1; D is perhaps TRBD1 (6 bases). The sequences come from peripheral blood mononuclear cells (PBMCs), collected when the disease was refractory, from a patient treated with antithyroid drugs. This TCR derives from a female donor with Graves disease. The DNA of the CDR3 is TGTGCCAGCAGCTTCTCCGGGGGGCACACTGAAGCTTTCTTT. Protein sequence: CASSFSGGHTEAFF.